Listed below are T cell receptor beta chains from one sample, sequenced in a study of cytomegalovirus exposure and HLA in healthy donors. The method was immunoSEQ multiplex PCR; TCRdb's version includes in-frame clones alone and lacks a portion of them. This sample's table has roughly 120,000 clones. The specimen sequenced was PBMCs. These receptors came from a man in his late teens or twenties in good health and CMV-seronegative. The CDR3 runs from the conserved cysteine through the conserved F or W. The order of the fields is J gene, V gene, D gene, CDR3 protein, CDR3 DNA. The D gene is left open where the match is weak.

j_gene: TRBJ1-1; v_gene: TRBV28; d_gene: TRBD1; CDR3aa: CASSEQGAWTEAFF; CDR3nt: TGTGCCAGCAGCGAACAGGGGGCATGGACTGAAGCTTTCTTT
j_gene: TRBJ1-1; v_gene: TRBV19; d_gene: -; CDR3aa: CASSISDGGEAFF; CDR3nt: TGTGCCAGTAGTATAAGTGACGGAGGTGAAGCTTTCTTT
j_gene: TRBJ1-6; v_gene: TRBV19; d_gene: -; CDR3aa: CASSIPPANAGNSPLHF; CDR3nt: TGTGCCAGTAGTATCCCCCCGGCAAACGCGGGTAATTCACCCCTCCACTTT
j_gene: TRBJ2-3; v_gene: TRBV28; d_gene: TRBD2; CDR3aa: CASSFTRTSGSTQYF; CDR3nt: TGTGCCAGCAGTTTCACCCGGACTAGCGGGAGTACGCAGTATTTT
j_gene: TRBJ2-2; v_gene: TRBV6-6; d_gene: -; CDR3aa: CASLASGRYTGELFF; CDR3nt: TGTGCCTCACTGGCCAGCGGCAGATACACCGGGGAGCTGTTTTTT
j_gene: TRBJ2-5; v_gene: TRBV9; d_gene: -; CDR3aa: CASSVAGSIQETQYF; CDR3nt: TGTGCCAGCAGCGTCGCAGGGTCGATTCAAGAGACCCAGTACTTC
j_gene: TRBJ1-1; v_gene: TRBV6-5; d_gene: -; CDR3aa: CASSYREFRDQAEAFF; CDR3nt: TGTGCCAGCAGTTACCGCGAATTCAGGGATCAAGCTGAAGCTTTCTTT
j_gene: TRBJ2-1; v_gene: TRBV9; d_gene: TRBD2; CDR3aa: CASSPQARTSGRWGSYNEQFF; CDR3nt: TGTGCCAGCAGCCCCCAAGCCCGGACTAGCGGGAGGTGGGGCTCCTACAATGAGCAGTTCTTC
j_gene: TRBJ1-1; v_gene: TRBV14; d_gene: -; CDR3aa: CASSPGRQGVDAFF; CDR3nt: TGTGCCAGCAGCCCCGGGAGGCAGGGAGTTGATGCTTTCTTT
j_gene: TRBJ2-6; v_gene: TRBV30; d_gene: TRBD1; CDR3aa: CAWSGTGTYSGANVLTF; CDR3nt: TGTGCCTGGTCCGGGACAGGGACCTACTCTGGGGCCAACGTCCTGACTTTC
j_gene: TRBJ2-2; v_gene: TRBV9; d_gene: -; CDR3aa: CASSVAAAGELFF; CDR3nt: TGTGCCAGCAGCGTCGCGGCCGCCGGGGAGCTGTTTTTT
j_gene: TRBJ2-2; v_gene: TRBV23-1; d_gene: TRBD1; CDR3aa: CASITSGQPF; CDR3nt: TGCGCCAGCATTACCTCGGGACAGCCATTT
j_gene: TRBJ1-5; v_gene: TRBV6-1; d_gene: -; CDR3aa: CASSEPLLRWQPQHF; CDR3nt: TGTGCCAGCAGTGAGCCCTTGCTACGATGGCAGCCCCAGCATTTT
j_gene: TRBJ2-1; v_gene: TRBV9; d_gene: TRBD2; CDR3aa: CASSQLAGTGRNEQFF; CDR3nt: TGTGCCAGCAGCCAACTAGCGGGGACAGGCCGCAATGAGCAGTTCTTC
j_gene: TRBJ1-5; v_gene: TRBV6-5; d_gene: TRBD1; CDR3aa: CASSLDRVSQPQHF; CDR3nt: TGTGCCAGCAGTCTGGACAGGGTTAGTCAGCCCCAGCATTTT
j_gene: TRBJ1-1; v_gene: TRBV6-1; d_gene: -; CDR3aa: CASSWGSLNTEAFF; CDR3nt: TGTGCCAGCAGTTGGGGCAGCTTGAACACTGAAGCTTTCTTT
j_gene: TRBJ2-7; v_gene: TRBV5-1; d_gene: TRBD1; CDR3aa: CASSPSTGSYEQYF; CDR3nt: TGCGCCAGCAGCCCCTCGACAGGGAGCTACGAGCAGTACTTC
j_gene: TRBJ2-7; v_gene: TRBV29-1; d_gene: -; CDR3aa: CSAKDSYEQYF; CDR3nt: TGCAGCGCCAAAGACAGCTACGAGCAGTACTTC
j_gene: TRBJ2-7; v_gene: TRBV28; d_gene: TRBD2; CDR3aa: CASSFSSGSRNEQYF; CDR3nt: TGTGCCAGCAGTTTCTCTAGCGGGAGCAGGAACGAGCAGTACTTC
j_gene: TRBJ1-5; v_gene: TRBV27; d_gene: -; CDR3aa: CASSFSASQPQHF; CDR3nt: TGTGCCAGCAGTTTTTCAGCGAGTCAGCCCCAGCATTTT
j_gene: TRBJ2-1; v_gene: TRBV27; d_gene: TRBD2; CDR3aa: CASRLLAGTPFYEQFF; CDR3nt: TGTGCCAGCAGGCTACTAGCGGGGACCCCTTTCTATGAGCAGTTCTTC
j_gene: TRBJ2-4; v_gene: TRBV6-4; d_gene: -; CDR3aa: CASSDSHGTKNIQYF; CDR3nt: TGTGCCAGCAGTGACTCGCATGGCACCAAAAACATTCAGTACTTC
j_gene: TRBJ2-7; v_gene: TRBV9; d_gene: -; CDR3aa: CASSVASGHDSYEQYF; CDR3nt: TGTGCCAGCAGCGTAGCGTCAGGACACGACTCCTACGAGCAGTACTTC
j_gene: TRBJ1-1; v_gene: TRBV5-1; d_gene: -; CDR3aa: CASSLGLLQGNTEAFF; CDR3nt: TGCGCCAGCAGCTTAGGACTTCTTCAAGGGAACACTGAAGCTTTCTTT
j_gene: TRBJ1-2; v_gene: TRBV16; d_gene: -; CDR3aa: CASSLAKMGGGHGYTF; CDR3nt: TGTGCCAGCAGCCTTGCGAAGATGGGGGGAGGCCATGGCTACACCTTC
j_gene: TRBJ1-2; v_gene: TRBV7-6; d_gene: TRBD1; CDR3aa: CASSPGQGRGYTF; CDR3nt: TGTGCCAGCAGCCCTGGACAGGGGAGAGGCTACACCTTC
j_gene: TRBJ1-1; v_gene: TRBV5-6; d_gene: -; CDR3aa: CASSIGTEAFF; CDR3nt: TGTGCCAGCTCCATCGGGACTGAAGCTTTCTTT
j_gene: TRBJ1-2; v_gene: TRBV10-1; d_gene: -; CDR3aa: CASSDTTYGYTF; CDR3nt: TGCGCCAGCAGTGATACAACCTATGGCTACACCTTC
j_gene: TRBJ1-5; v_gene: TRBV27; d_gene: TRBD1; CDR3aa: CASSLSPDRAEPQHF; CDR3nt: TGTGCCAGCAGTTTATCTCCTGACAGGGCTGAGCCCCAGCATTTT
j_gene: TRBJ1-1; v_gene: TRBV21-1; d_gene: -; CDR3aa: CASSKGGLLARNTEAFF; CDR3nt: TGTGCCAGCAGCAAAGGGGGGCTGCTGGCACGGAACACTGAAGCTTTCTTT
j_gene: TRBJ2-1; v_gene: TRBV25-1; d_gene: TRBD2; CDR3aa: CASSELGLEYNEQFF; CDR3nt: TGTGCCAGCAGTGAACTGGGACTAGAATACAATGAGCAGTTCTTC
j_gene: TRBJ2-7; v_gene: TRBV6-5; d_gene: -; CDR3aa: CASSYASSGNTYEQYF; CDR3nt: TGTGCCAGCAGTTACGCGAGTAGCGGTAATACCTACGAGCAGTACTTC
j_gene: TRBJ1-1; v_gene: TRBV6-5; d_gene: -; CDR3aa: CASSYSRHLEPFF; CDR3nt: TGTGCCAGCAGTTACTCGAGGCATCTTGAACCTTTCTTT
j_gene: TRBJ2-1; v_gene: TRBV11-2; d_gene: TRBD2; CDR3aa: CASSLRAGVSYNEQFF; CDR3nt: TGTGCCAGCAGCTTAAGGGCGGGAGTCTCCTACAATGAGCAGTTCTTC
j_gene: TRBJ2-7; v_gene: TRBV6-6; d_gene: -; CDR3aa: CATGGFQGGSYEQYF; CDR3nt: TGTGCCACCGGAGGGTTTCAGGGGGGCTCCTACGAGCAGTACTTC
j_gene: TRBJ1-1; v_gene: TRBV7-3; d_gene: TRBD1; CDR3aa: CASSLSGGGTEAFF; CDR3nt: TGTGCCAGCAGCTTATCAGGGGGCGGCACTGAAGCTTTCTTT
j_gene: TRBJ1-2; v_gene: TRBV28; d_gene: -; CDR3aa: CASSSQGGGHYGYTF; CDR3nt: TGTGCCAGCAGTTCACAGGGTGGGGGTCACTATGGCTACACCTTC
j_gene: TRBJ1-2; v_gene: TRBV9; d_gene: TRBD1; CDR3aa: CASSLGQGPYGYTF; CDR3nt: TGTGCCAGCAGCTTAGGACAGGGACCGTATGGCTACACCTTC
j_gene: TRBJ1-1; v_gene: TRBV28; d_gene: -; CDR3aa: CASSLTGFRGTEAFF; CDR3nt: TGTGCCAGCAGTTTAACAGGGTTTAGGGGCACTGAAGCTTTCTTT
j_gene: TRBJ1-3; v_gene: TRBV19; d_gene: -; CDR3aa: CASSMVAGNTIYF; CDR3nt: TGTGCCAGTAGTATGGTAGCTGGAAACACCATATATTTT
j_gene: TRBJ2-1; v_gene: TRBV28; d_gene: -; CDR3aa: CASSVVGGGNEQFF; CDR3nt: TGTGCCAGCAGTGTGGTAGGGGGGGGCAATGAGCAGTTCTTC
j_gene: TRBJ2-5; v_gene: TRBV9; d_gene: -; CDR3aa: CASSVADWGDRETQYF; CDR3nt: TGTGCCAGCAGCGTAGCAGATTGGGGGGACCGGGAGACCCAGTACTTC